The entry that follows covers one T cell receptor (beta chain) sequence. Its antigen remains undetermined. No base quality information exists; no much larger clone differs at one position. The CDR3 regions of human TCRbeta chains were analyzed by immunosequencing. On the authors' methods: Repertoire TCRs were matched against a reference library of SARS-CoV-2-specific TCRs generated with the MIRA antigen-specificity platform. Breadth meant the fraction of unique TCRs that were SARS-CoV-2-associated, whereas depth meant the fraction of total T cells that were SARS-CoV-2-associated. Using the MIRA data, each spike-specific TCR was mapped to the spike region that the TCR reacts to and placed in a CD4 or CD8 class. Log10-transformed breadth and depth values were compared by one-way ANOVA with Sidak's multiple comparisons tests. What TCRdb holds here is the immuneACCESS table cut down to in-frame rearrangements. Part of the clones is not present; checked against another copy, under half of the missing clones reflect an unresolved V gene, and the others are unexplained. From that table come the V and J calls and clone size; the DNA was used to work out D and trimming. The sample table records 130,000 to 150,000 clones; under 95% of these occur just once. The leading ten clones occupy less than 5.5% of the sample.

The sample's time point label, in plain terms: baseline before first vaccination. Vaccinee samples were obtained from the UK trials COV001 and COV002, which included a single-blind randomized controlled phase 2/3 trial of AZD1222 (ChAdOx1 nCoV-19) in healthy adults. For TCRbeta chain sequencing, PBMC samples from trial participants were taken at day 0 and at day 28 after the second dose. The data stem from a study of T cell responses to AZD1222 COVID-19 vaccine (dated by TCRdb to the early 2020s). With respect to the entire study: Because spike-specific TCR depth and breadth did not differ between the two schedules, AZD1222 recipients who got a second dose at roughly 4 weeks were pooled with those who got a second dose at roughly 12 weeks. A total of 233 trial participants underwent TCR sequencing, of whom 207 received two doses of AZD1222 and around 25 received two doses of the MenACWY control vaccine. Enrollment into the trials was organized by age into subgroups of 18-55, 56-69 and 70-plus years, and those subgroups contained 148, 28 and 57 TCR-sequenced participants, respectively.

The germline V gene provides CDR1 MNHEY and CDR2 SVGAGI. The junction shows trimming of 2 bases on V and 4 bases on J, plus 17 bases between the germline ends. The cysteine opens and the phenylalanine closes a CDR3 of 16 amino acids. Of all the DNA, just the CDR3 is kept, 48 bases in frame from base 1. The research as a whole found: In the small 56-69-year group, the increase in depth fell short of significance, most likely because of low power. Conclusions about previously exposed vaccinees are limited because only a handful of AZD1222 recipients were SARS-CoV-2 seropositive at baseline. Because no day 14 peak-response samples were available, repertoires were characterized only after the peak T cell response. Most participants were white British and females outnumbered males, and the authors suggested that clonal diversity may have been underestimated. Spike-specific TCR breadth and depth rose significantly after two AZD1222 doses compared with day 0 and with MenACWY recipients. Epitopes outside the regions mutated in the B.1.351 and B.1.1.7 variants were reportedly recognized by nearly half of the unique spike-specific TCRs. CD4 TCRs associated with the vaccine covered the entire spike protein, and the dominant responses were in regions 160-218 and 743-854.

This receptor was identified in an adult in good health. The sample here was peripheral blood, taken on day 0 of AZD1222 vaccination. The chain is assembled from TRBV6-5 and TRBJ1-2; no confident D gene assignment can be made. The nucleotide sequence reads as follows: TGTGCCAGCAGTTACCGGATGAACTCATACTCCTATGGCTACACCTTC. This codes for CASSYRMNSYSYGYTF.